These 20 T cell receptor beta chains came from one sample sequenced in a study of cytomegalovirus exposure and HLA in healthy donors. PCR was performed using 60 Vbeta and 13 Jbeta primers. This table comes from immunoSEQ multiplex PCR, and its TCRdb copy is limited to in-frame clones, with some not included. The table lists tens of thousands of clones, 68% of them singletons. Sequencing input: PBMCs. These receptors all stem from a woman in her thirties in good health and CMV-seronegative.

The chain joins TRBV4-1 to TRBJ2-5; 15 nucleotides line up with TRBD2. The CDR3 runs 17 residues. V shed 1 base, J shed 5 bases, and the junction held 5 bases outside the gene matches. CDR1 and CDR2 (germline): MGHRA, YSYEKL. Here the CDR3 DNA reads TGCGCCAGCAGCCAAGGGACTAGCGGGGGGGCGGTGGAGACCCAGTACTTC. It translates to CASSQGTSGGAVETQYF.

The V and J genes are TRBV6-5 and TRBJ1-2, with a possible D match to TRBD1 (5 bases). Germline V lookup: CDR1 MNHEY, CDR2 SVGAGI. With 6 bases removed from V and 7 bases from J, the gap between germline ends came to 18 bases. The CDR3 is 14 amino acids. The CDR3 DNA follows: TGTGCCAGCAGACCCACGGGGGAACGTTTTGGCTACACCTTC. This translates into CASRPTGERFGYTF.

This chain joins TRBV11-3 and TRBJ2-7; D unclear. The CDR3 consists of 13 residues. Between the trimmed V and J ends, which lost 5 bases and 0 bases, there was a span of 8 bases. Germline loops: CDR1 SGHNT, CDR2 YENEEA. In nucleotides, the CDR3 is TGTGCCAGCAGCATCCGACTCTCCTACGAGCAGTACTTC. Protein: CASSIRLSYEQYF.

On this clone: The sample contains more than one DNA sequence encoding this CDR3. CDR3 amino acids: CAIQAAGGRTDTQYF. The DNA for the CDR3 is TGTGCCATCCAGGCAGCGGGGGGCCGCACAGATACGCAGTATTTT. V is TRBV5-4 and J is TRBJ2-3, with 9 bases aligning to TRBD2. The trim removed 9 bases at V and 1 base at J, leaving 9 bases unmatched. This CDR3 has 15 residues. The germline CDR1 and CDR2 sequences are SGHNT and YYREEE (reference sequence).

The V and J genes are TRBV5-1 and TRBJ2-2; the match to TRBD2 covers 9 bases. The CDR3 runs 16 residues. The V and J ends lost 1 base and 8 bases, in that order; junction bases with no gene match: 9. The V gene's germline CDR1 is SGHRS and CDR2 YFSETQ. CDR3 loop: CASSLRAGGSTGELFF. CDR3 coding DNA: TGCGCCAGCAGCTTGCGAGCGGGGGGTAGCACTGGGGAGCTGTTTTTT.

This chain joins TRBV7-2 and TRBJ2-1; D is ambiguous. Trimming removed 5 bases at V and 0 bases at J, with 14 bases between. This CDR3 contains 16 residues. The germline CDR1 and CDR2 sequences are SGHTA and FQGNSA. The CDR3 coding sequence is TGTGCCAGCAGCGAATCCCCTCTGAGCTCCTACAATGAGCAGTTCTTC. Protein product: CASSESPLSSYNEQFF.

The V gene is TRBV29-1, the J gene TRBJ2-1; 9 nucleotides align to TRBD1. V was pared by 6 bases and J by 5 bases, with 17 bases of the junction left unmatched. The CDR3 extends over 17 amino acids. From germline, CDR1 is SQVTM and CDR2 ANQGSEA. CDR3 DNA sequence: TGCAGCGTCCCAATCGGGGACAGGGATTTCGTTGACAATGAGCAGTTCTTC. Translating gives CSVPIGDRDFVDNEQFF.

This rearrangement joins TRBV6-1 to TRBJ2-2; 7 positions agree with TRBD1. CDR3 length: 15 amino acids. CDR1 and CDR2 from the germline V gene are MNHNS and SASEGT. J gave up 6 bases and V 8 bases, and 12 bases lay outside the gene matches. CDR3: CASHRRTGSSGELFF. CDR3 nucleotides: TGTGCCAGCCACCGGCGGACAGGTTCATCCGGGGAGCTGTTTTTT.

On this clone: This may come from a read error, since a much larger clone is one base off. The same CDR3 arises from other DNA sequences in this sample as well. The chain recombines TRBV7-2 with TRBJ1-2; 9 bases are shared with TRBD1. Trimming took 5 bases from V and 8 from J; bases not matched to a gene: 6. Germline V gene data show CDR1 as SGHTA and CDR2 as FQGNSA. There are 13 residues in the CDR3. CDR3 sequence reads: CASSLGTGGGYTF. DNA for the CDR3: TGTGCCAGCAGCCTTGGAACAGGGGGCGGCTACACCTTC.

The chain combines TRBV5-1 with TRBJ2-1; possibly TRBD2 for D (7 bases). The germline gives CDR1 SGHRS, CDR2 YFSETQ. Trimming cost V 0 bases and J 8 bases, with 15 bases left between them. The CDR3 extends over 15 amino acids. This CDR3 reads CASSLGGGKGDEQFF. The CDR3 bases are TGCGCCAGCAGCTTGGGGGGGGGCAAAGGGGATGAGCAGTTCTTC.

V is TRBV5-1 and J is TRBJ2-1; the match to TRBD2 covers 11 bases. The CDR3 contains 17 residues. Per the germline V gene, CDR1 is SGHRS and CDR2 is YFSETQ. V shed 0 bases, J shed 8 bases, and the junction held 10 bases outside the gene matches. The CDR3 spells CASSLAKLAGAPHEQFF. For the CDR3, the DNA is TGCGCCAGCAGCTTGGCTAAACTAGCGGGGGCCCCTCATGAGCAGTTCTTC.

The chain is built from TRBV28 and TRBJ1-3, with TRBD1 matching over 9 bases. Trimming cost V 7 bases and J 4 bases; bases outside gene matches: 5. The CDR3 extends over 14 amino acids. Germline CDR1 reads MDHEN; CDR2 reads SYDVKM. The CDR3 sequence is CASIPQGAGNTIYF. CDR3 DNA: TGTGCCAGCATTCCACAGGGGGCCGGAAACACCATATATTTT.

The V and J genes are TRBV12-5 and TRBJ1-3, with TRBD1 as a possible D gene (5 bases). The CDR3 covers 15 residues. Germline values: CDR1 LGHNT, CDR2 FRNRAP. V was clipped by 1 base and J by 0 bases, with 7 bases between them. CDR3 loop: CASGLGTTSGNTIYF. The CDR3 DNA sequence: TGTGCTAGTGGTTTGGGGACAACCTCTGGAAACACCATATATTTT.

The rearrangement joins TRBV5-6 to TRBJ2-1; 16 nucleotides match TRBD2. This CDR3 spans 17 amino acids. Germline V lookup: CDR1 SGHDT, CDR2 YYEEEE. V trimming: 2 bases; J trimming: 6 bases; junction bases outside the gene matches: 5. CDR3 nucleotide sequence: TGTGCCAGCAGCTTAGGGACTAGCGGGGGGGCCCGCAATGAGCAGTTCTTC. This translates into CASSLGTSGGARNEQFF.

The rearrangement uses TRBV10-3 and TRBJ1-2; 8 bases match TRBD1. This CDR3 spans 17 amino acids. Germline assignment: CDR1 ENHRY and CDR2 SYGVKD. Trimming took 7 bases from V and 3 from J; bases not matched to a gene: 16. Here the CDR3 reads CAITTPTGQGIDYGYTF. The CDR3 DNA reads as TGTGCCATCACCACCCCAACCGGACAGGGAATTGACTATGGCTACACCTTC.

This rearrangement joins TRBV6-6 to TRBJ1-2; the D gene is possibly TRBD1 (5 bases). CDR3 length: 13 amino acids. In germline, CDR1 is MNHNY, CDR2 SVGAGI (reference sequence). The germline V and J ends were trimmed by 6 bases and 1 base, with 9 bases remaining between them. The CDR3 protein is CASSKTVNYGYTF. For the CDR3, the DNA is TGTGCCAGCAGCAAGACAGTTAACTATGGCTACACCTTC.

The sample holds one count of this clone. The gene calls are TRBV30 and TRBJ1-6, with a tentative D call TRBD1 (6 bases). With 3 bases removed from V and 7 bases from J, the gap between germline ends came to 13 bases. CDR1 and CDR2 (germline): GTSNPN, SVGIG (reference sequence). The CDR3 runs to 14 residues. The CDR3 reads CAWRIRTANSPLHF. The CDR3 region has the DNA TGTGCCTGGAGGATCCGGACAGCCAATTCACCCCTCCACTTT.

The chain recombines TRBV6-6 with TRBJ2-7, with 11 bases fitting TRBD2. Germline V lookup: CDR1 MNHNY, CDR2 SVGAGI (reference sequence). This CDR3 contains 15 residues. V dropped 7 bases and J dropped 3; count of bases not matched to a gene: 8. The CDR3 spells CASTPSGGQNYEQYF. The CDR3 nucleotides read TGTGCCAGCACCCCTAGCGGGGGGCAAAACTACGAGCAGTACTTC.

The rearrangement uses TRBV6-1 and TRBJ2-3; perhaps TRBD1 as D (5 bases). Germline CDR1 and CDR2: MNHNS and SASEGT. V lost 2 bases, J lost 0 bases, and 6 bases lay in between. There are 14 residues in the CDR3. The CDR3 sequence: CASSEQGSTDTQYF. DNA of the CDR3: TGTGCCAGCAGTGAACAGGGCAGCACAGATACGCAGTATTTT.

The gene calls are TRBV18 and TRBJ1-1, with D possibly TRBD1 on 5 matching bases. Deletions cut 0 bases from V and 3 bases from J, with 14 bases between. Germline V gene sequence: CDR1 KGHSH, CDR2 LQKENI. There are 16 residues in the CDR3. CDR3 loop: CASSPPGPAGDTEAFF. The CDR3 DNA sequence: TGTGCCAGCTCACCACCGGGGCCCGCGGGGGACACTGAAGCTTTCTTT.